This entry concerns a single T cell receptor beta chain. This CDR3 comprises 16 residues. After removal of 2 bases from V and 2 bases from J, the junction contained 7 bases not matched to a gene. The germline gives CDR1 SGHVS, CDR2 FQNEAQ. These data are taken from a study of blood T cell repertoires in COVID-19. On the study more broadly: The samples span acute and convalescent COVID-19 from the United States, Italy and Spain. T cells, B-cell-depleted T cells, or PBMCs provided the cDNA or gDNA that served as material.

In the original workflow: Reference gene primers were amplified, and this amplification served to estimate nucleated cell counts. Only in-frame clones appear in the TCRdb table, and some are missing; sequencing was by immunoSEQ multiplex PCR. For V, J and clone size, that table is used; D and trimming come from the DNA. Here the sample spans a few hundred thousand clones, approximately 85% being singletons. Seattle participants joined during active infection and were tracked over time. Source material: peripheral blood. The sequence derives from a human donor with COVID-19, enrolled during active disease. The donor label of this sample is uncertain. The chain joins TRBV7-8 to TRBJ2-7, with 9 positions matching TRBD1. CDR3 sequence (DNA): TGTGCCAGCAGCTTACGAGGGGGACAGGGCACCTACGAGCAGTACTTC. As protein: CASSLRGGQGTYEQYF.